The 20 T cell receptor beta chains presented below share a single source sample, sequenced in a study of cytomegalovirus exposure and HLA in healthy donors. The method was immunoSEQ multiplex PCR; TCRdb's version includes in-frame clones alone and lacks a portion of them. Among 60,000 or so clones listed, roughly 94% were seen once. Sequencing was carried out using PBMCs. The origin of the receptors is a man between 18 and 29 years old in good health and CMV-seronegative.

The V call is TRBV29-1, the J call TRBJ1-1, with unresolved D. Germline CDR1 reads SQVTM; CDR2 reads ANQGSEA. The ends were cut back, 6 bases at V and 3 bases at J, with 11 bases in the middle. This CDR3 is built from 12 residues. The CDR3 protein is CSVRPRDTEAFF. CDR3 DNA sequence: TGCAGCGTCCGACCTCGGGACACTGAAGCTTTCTTT.

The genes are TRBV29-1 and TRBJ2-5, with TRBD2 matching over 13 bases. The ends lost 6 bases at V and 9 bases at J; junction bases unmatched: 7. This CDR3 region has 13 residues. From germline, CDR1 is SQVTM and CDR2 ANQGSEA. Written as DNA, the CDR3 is TGCAGCGTCCTACTAGCGGGAGGGCCAGCCCAGTACTTC. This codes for CSVLLAGGPAQYF.

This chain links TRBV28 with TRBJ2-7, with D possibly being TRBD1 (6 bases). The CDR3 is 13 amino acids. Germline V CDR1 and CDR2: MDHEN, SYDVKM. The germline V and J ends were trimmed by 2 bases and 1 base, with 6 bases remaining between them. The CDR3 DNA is TGTGCCAGCAGTTTACAGGGGTCCTACGAGCAGTACTTC. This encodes CASSLQGSYEQYF.

CDR3 DNA sequence: TGTGCCAGCAGCTTAGCGCAGGGGGCTCGCACTGAAGCTTTCTTT. Amino acid sequence: CASSLAQGARTEAFF. The gene calls are TRBV7-9 and TRBJ1-1; 8 bases are shared with TRBD1. The V and J ends lost 0 bases and 4 bases, in that order; junction bases with no gene match: 4. Germline V gene sequence: CDR1 SEHNR, CDR2 FQNEAQ (reference sequence). The CDR3 runs 15 residues.

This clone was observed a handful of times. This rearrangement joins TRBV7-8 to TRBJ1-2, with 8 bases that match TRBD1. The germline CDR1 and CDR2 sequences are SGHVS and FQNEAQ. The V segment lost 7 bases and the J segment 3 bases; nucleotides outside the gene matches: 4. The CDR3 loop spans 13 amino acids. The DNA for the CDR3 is TGTGCCAGCAACGCGGGACAGGACTATGGCTACACCTTC. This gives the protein CASNAGQDYGYTF.

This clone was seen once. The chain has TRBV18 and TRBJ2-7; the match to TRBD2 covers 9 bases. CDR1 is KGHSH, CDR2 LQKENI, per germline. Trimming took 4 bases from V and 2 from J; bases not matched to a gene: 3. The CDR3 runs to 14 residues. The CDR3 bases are TGTGCCAGCTCACGAAGCGGGGGGCCCTACGAGCAGTACTTC. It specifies CASSRSGGPYEQYF.

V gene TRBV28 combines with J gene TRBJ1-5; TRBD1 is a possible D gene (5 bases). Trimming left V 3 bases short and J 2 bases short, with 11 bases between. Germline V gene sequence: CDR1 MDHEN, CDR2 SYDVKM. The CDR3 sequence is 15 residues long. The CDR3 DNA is TGTGCCAGCAGTTTGAAGGCGGGGGGCAATCAGCCCCAGCATTTT. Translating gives CASSLKAGGNQPQHF. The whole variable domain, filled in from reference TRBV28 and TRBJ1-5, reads DVKVTQSSRYLVKRTGEKVFLECVQDMDHENMFWYRQDPGLGLRLIYFSYDVKMKEKGDIPEGYSVSREKKERFSLILESASTNQTSMYLCASSLKAGGNQPQHFGDGTRLSIL.

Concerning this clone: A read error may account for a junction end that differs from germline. DNA for the CDR3: TGTGCCAGCCGGTATCCGACAGGGGACCGATATGACTACACCTTC. Encoded protein: CASRYPTGDRYDYTF. The rearrangement joins TRBV28 to TRBJ1-2; 8 bases agree with TRBD1. This CDR3 comprises 15 residues. Looked up from germline, CDR1 is MDHEN and CDR2 is SYDVKM.

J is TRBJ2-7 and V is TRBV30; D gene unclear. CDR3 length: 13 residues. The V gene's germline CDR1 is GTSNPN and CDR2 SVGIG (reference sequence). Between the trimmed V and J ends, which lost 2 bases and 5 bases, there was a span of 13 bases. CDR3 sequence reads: CAWSILGYDEQYF. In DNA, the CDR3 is TGTGCCTGGAGTATACTCGGTTACGACGAGCAGTACTTC.

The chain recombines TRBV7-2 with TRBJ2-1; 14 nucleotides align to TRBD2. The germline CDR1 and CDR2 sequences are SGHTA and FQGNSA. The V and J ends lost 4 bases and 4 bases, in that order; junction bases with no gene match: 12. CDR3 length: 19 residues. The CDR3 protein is CASSSYGTSGRFSYNEQFF. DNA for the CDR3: TGTGCCAGCAGCTCCTACGGGACTAGCGGGAGATTTTCGTACAATGAGCAGTTCTTC. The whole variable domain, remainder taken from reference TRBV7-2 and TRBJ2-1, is GAGVSQSPSNKVTEKGKDVELRCDPISGHTALYWYRQSLGQGLEFLIYFQGNSAPDKSGLPSDRFSAERTGGSVSTLTIQRTQQEDSAVYLCASSSYGTSGRFSYNEQFFGPGTRLTVL.

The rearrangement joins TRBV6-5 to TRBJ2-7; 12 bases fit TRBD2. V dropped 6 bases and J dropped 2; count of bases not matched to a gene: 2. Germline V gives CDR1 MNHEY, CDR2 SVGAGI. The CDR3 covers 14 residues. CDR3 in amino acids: CASSPSGRAYEQYF. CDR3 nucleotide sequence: TGTGCCAGCAGCCCTAGCGGGAGGGCCTACGAGCAGTACTTC.

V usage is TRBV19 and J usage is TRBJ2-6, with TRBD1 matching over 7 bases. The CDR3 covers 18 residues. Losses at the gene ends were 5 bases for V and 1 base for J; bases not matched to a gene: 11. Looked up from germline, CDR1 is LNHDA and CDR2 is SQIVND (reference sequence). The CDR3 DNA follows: TGTGCCAGTAGTTCCCCCGGGACAGTTAGATCTGGGGCCAACGTCCTGACTTTC. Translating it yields CASSSPGTVRSGANVLTF.

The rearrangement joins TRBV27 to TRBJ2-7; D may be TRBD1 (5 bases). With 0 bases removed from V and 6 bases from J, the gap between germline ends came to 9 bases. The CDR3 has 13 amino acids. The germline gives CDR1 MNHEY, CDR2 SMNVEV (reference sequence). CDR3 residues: CASSLSGPREQYF. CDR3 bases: TGTGCCAGCAGTTTATCGGGGCCTCGCGAGCAGTACTTC.

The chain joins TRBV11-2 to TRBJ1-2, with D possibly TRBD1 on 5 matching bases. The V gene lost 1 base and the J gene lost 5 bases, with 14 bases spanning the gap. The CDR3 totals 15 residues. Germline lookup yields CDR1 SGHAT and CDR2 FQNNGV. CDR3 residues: CASSLGPTAWYGYTF. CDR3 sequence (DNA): TGTGCCAGCAGCTTAGGCCCGACAGCTTGGTATGGCTACACCTTC.

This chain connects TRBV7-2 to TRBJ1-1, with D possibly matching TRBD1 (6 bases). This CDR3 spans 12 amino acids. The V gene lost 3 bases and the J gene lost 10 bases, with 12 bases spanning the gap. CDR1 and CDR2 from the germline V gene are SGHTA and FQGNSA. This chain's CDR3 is CASSLHRAGAFF. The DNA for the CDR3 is TGTGCCAGCAGCTTGCACAGGGCAGGAGCTTTCTTT.

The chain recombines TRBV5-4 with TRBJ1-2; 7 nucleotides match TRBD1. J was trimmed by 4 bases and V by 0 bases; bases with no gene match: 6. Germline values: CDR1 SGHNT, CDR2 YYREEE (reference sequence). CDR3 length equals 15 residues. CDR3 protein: CASSLAEQGSYGYTF. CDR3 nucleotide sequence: TGTGCCAGCAGCTTGGCCGAACAGGGGAGCTATGGCTACACCTTC.

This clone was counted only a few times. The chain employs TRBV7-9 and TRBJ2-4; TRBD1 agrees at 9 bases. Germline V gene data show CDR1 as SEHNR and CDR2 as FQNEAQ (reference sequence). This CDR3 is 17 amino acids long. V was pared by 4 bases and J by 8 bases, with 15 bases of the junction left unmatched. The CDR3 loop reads CASSSNLIQGAPDIQYF. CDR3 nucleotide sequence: TGTGCCAGCAGCTCCAACCTCATACAGGGGGCGCCGGACATTCAGTACTTC.

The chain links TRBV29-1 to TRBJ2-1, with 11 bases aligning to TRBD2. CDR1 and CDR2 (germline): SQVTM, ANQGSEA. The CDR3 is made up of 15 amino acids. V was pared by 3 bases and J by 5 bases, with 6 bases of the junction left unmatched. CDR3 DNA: TGCAGCGTTGAGTTAGCGGGAGGGCTTGACAATGAGCAGTTCTTC. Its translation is CSVELAGGLDNEQFF.

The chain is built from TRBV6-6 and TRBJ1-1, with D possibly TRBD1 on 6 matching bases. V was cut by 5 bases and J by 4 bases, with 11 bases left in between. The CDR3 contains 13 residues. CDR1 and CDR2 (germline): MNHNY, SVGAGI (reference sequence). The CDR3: CASSTTGSTEAFF. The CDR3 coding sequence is TGTGCCAGCAGTACCACAGGGTCCACTGAAGCTTTCTTT.

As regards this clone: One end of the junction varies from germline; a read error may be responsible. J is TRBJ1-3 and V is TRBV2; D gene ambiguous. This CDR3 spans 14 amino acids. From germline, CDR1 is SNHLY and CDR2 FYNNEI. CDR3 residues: CASSGLVSGNTIYF. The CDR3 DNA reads TGTGCCAGTAGTGGGCTAGTATCTGGAAACACCATATATTTT.